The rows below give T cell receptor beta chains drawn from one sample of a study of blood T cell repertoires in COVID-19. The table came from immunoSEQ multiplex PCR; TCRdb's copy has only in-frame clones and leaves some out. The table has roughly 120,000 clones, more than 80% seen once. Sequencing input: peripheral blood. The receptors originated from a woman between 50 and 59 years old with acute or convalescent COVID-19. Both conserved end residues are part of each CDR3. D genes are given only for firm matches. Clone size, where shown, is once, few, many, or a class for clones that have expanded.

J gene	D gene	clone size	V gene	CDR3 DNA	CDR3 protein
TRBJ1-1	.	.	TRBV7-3	TGTGCCAGCAGCTTATTTGGGGGAGGGGCGAACACTGAAGCTTTCTTT	CASSLFGGGANTEAFF
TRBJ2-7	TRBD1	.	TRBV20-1	TGCAGTGCTGGGACAGGGGGTAAGCAGTACTTC	CSAGTGGKQYF
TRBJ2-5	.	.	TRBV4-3	TGCGCCAGCAGCCATGGGGCTGGCCAAGAGACCCAGTACTTC	CASSHGAGQETQYF
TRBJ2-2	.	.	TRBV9	TGTGCCAGCAGCGTAGGACACTCGAACACCGGGGAGCTGTTTTTT	CASSVGHSNTGELFF
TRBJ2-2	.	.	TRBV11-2	TGTGCCAGCAGCACAGCGCGGGGACCCGGGGAGCTGTTTTTT	CASSTARGPGELFF
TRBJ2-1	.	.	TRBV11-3	TGTGCCAGCAGCTTAGATTTAGGTAGCGCCAGCCCCCTGCCCTACAATGAGCAGTTCTTC	CASSLDLGSASPLPYNEQFF
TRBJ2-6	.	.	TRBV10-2	TGCGCCAGCAGCTCCCTTCCGGGGAGCGGATCTGGGGCCAACGTCCTGACTTTC	CASSSLPGSGSGANVLTF
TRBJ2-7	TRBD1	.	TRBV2	TGTGCCAGCAGTGAACCCCGGGACAGGGACTCCTACGAGCAGTACTTC	CASSEPRDRDSYEQYF
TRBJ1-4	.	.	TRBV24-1	TGTGCCCCCAAGGAGGGTGAAAAACTGTTTTTT	CAPKEGEKLFF
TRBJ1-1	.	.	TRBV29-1	TGCAGCGTTGGCACAGGGACACTGAACACTGAAGCTTTCTTT	CSVGTGTLNTEAFF
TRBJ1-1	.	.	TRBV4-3	TGCGCCAGCAGCCAAGACACCCCTTTGAGCACTGAAGCTTTCTTT	CASSQDTPLSTEAFF
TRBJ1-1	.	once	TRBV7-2	TGTGCCAGCAGCTTAGCGCAGCGGGCTGAAGCTTTCTTT	CASSLAQRAEAFF
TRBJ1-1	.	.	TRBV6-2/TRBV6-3	TGTGCCAGCAGCCGGAAAGGGGTTAGACTTCCTGAAGCTTTCTTT	CASSRKGVRLPEAFF
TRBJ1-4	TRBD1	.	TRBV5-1	TGCGCCAGCAGCTTGGGGGTTCTGACAGGGACAAGCGAAAAACTGTTTTTT	CASSLGVLTGTSEKLFF
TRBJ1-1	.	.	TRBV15	TGTGCCACCAGTCTATCAGGCTTCTTTGGCACTGAAGCTTTCTTT	CATSLSGFFGTEAFF
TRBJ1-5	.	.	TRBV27	TGTGCCAGCAGTCCCGGGTATGGCAATCAGCCCCAGCATTTT	CASSPGYGNQPQHF